One TCR beta chain is described in this entry. What it binds is not known. A junction boundary mismatches the germline segment, possibly from a read error. The sample originates from a study of tumor and adjacent non-tumor tissue in lung cancer. RNA was extracted from bulk tissue without any cell sorting. Distant lung tissue was collected more than 3 cm away from the tumor edge. Three rounds of nested PCR, following a modified ARM-PCR protocol, produced the TCRbeta library. TCRdb redid the calling of the multiplex PCR reads with MiXCR, one entry per CDR3 protein. The repertoire holds about 100,000 distinct CDR3 sequences, with roughly 60% as singletons. The CDR3 covers 11 residues. Germline loops: CDR1 DFQATT, CDR2 SNEGSKA (reference sequence). Study-level results: Top 100 clones took a larger repertoire share in normal lung. Tumor tissue had significantly higher TCR diversity than normal lung. Higher tumor TCR diversity was associated with shorter survival.

Material: distant non-tumor lung tissue. The gene calls are TRBV20-1 and TRBJ1-1, with 7 bases lining up with TRBD1. This clonotype was obtained from a man aged 25-45 years with non-small cell lung cancer. This chain's CDR3 is CCAREGAGAFF. CDR3 DNA sequence: TGCTGTGCTAGAGAGGGGGCCGGGGCTTTCTTT.